The 25 T cell receptor beta chains reported below all come from one sample, sequenced in a study of blood T cells in healthy people across ages. The use of a sample-barcoded 5' primer and a J-beta primer mix characterized a second PCR of about 6 to 12 cycles. TCRdb used MiXCR to reprocess the 5' RACE reads, holding one entry per CDR3 protein. The table records about a million distinct CDR3 sequences, roughly 50% of them present only once. The sequenced material came from blood. The receptors shown here come from a woman aged 60-75 years in good health.

The rearrangement uses TRBV7-3 and TRBJ2-1; 9 nucleotides line up with TRBD2. CDR1 and CDR2 from the germline V gene are SGHTA and FQGTGA. The CDR3 covers 20 residues. V lost 2 bases, J lost 0 bases, and 14 bases stayed unmatched. The DNA of the CDR3 is TGTGCCAGCAGCTTAGGGGCGGGGGCGGGAGGGCGGATCTCCTACAATGAGCAGTTCTTC. This gives the protein CASSLGAGAGGRISYNEQFF.

This chain connects TRBV10-1 to TRBJ2-2; TRBD1 agrees at 8 bases. This CDR3 has 14 amino acids. With V trimmed by 6 bases and J by 7 bases, 7 bases remained unmatched. Germline CDR1 and CDR2: WNHNN and SYGVQD (reference sequence). CDR3 residues: CASRQGEVGGELFF. The CDR3 DNA follows: TGCGCCAGCAGACAGGGGGAAGTTGGCGGGGAGCTGTTTTTT.

Details on this clonotype: This may be a read error, as it is one base from a much larger clone. The chain carries TRBV4-2 and TRBJ2-1; D possibly uses TRBD1 or TRBD2 (5 bases each). CDR3 length: 15 residues. Germline loops: CDR1 LGHNA, CDR2 YNFKEQ. CDR3 DNA: TGTGCCAGCAGCCCACCGGGACGCCAGTACAATGAGCGGTTCTTC. Amino acids: CASSPPGRQYNERFF.

This clonotype was counted once. This chain uses TRBV5-1 with TRBJ2-2; 9 positions match TRBD1. The length of the CDR3 is 14 residues. V dropped 5 bases and J dropped 4; count of bases not matched to a gene: 3. Germline assignment: CDR1 SGHRS and CDR2 YFSETQ. CDR3 nucleotides: TGCGCCAGCAGACCGGGACAGGGCACCGGGGAGCTGTTTTTT. Translating it yields CASRPGQGTGELFF.

As concerns this clonotype: A much larger clone sits a single nucleotide away, making a read error possible. The J gene is TRBJ1-2, the V gene TRBV7-2; 8 bases agree with TRBD1. This CDR3 has 13 residues. Germline V gene data show CDR1 as SGHTA and CDR2 as FQGNSA. V lost 7 bases and J lost 4; bases outside the gene matches: 5. Here the CDR3 DNA reads TGTGCCAGCAATTTCGGACAGGGCTATGGCTACACCTTC. Translation: CASNFGQGYGYTF.

The V and J genes are TRBV10-2 and TRBJ2-5; the D gene is possibly TRBD2 (6 bases). Judging by the DNA end, TRBJ2-7 fits better; the J call may be wrong. CDR1 WSHSY and CDR2 SAAADI come from the germline V gene. The CDR3 runs to 13 residues. The CDR3 is CASSEMEGFEQYF. For the CDR3, the DNA is TGCGCCAGCAGTGAGATGGAGGGGTTCGAGCAGTACTTC.

This clonotype was picked up a small number of times. In nucleotides, the CDR3 is TGCGCCAGCACTCGTGGACAGGGGATCACAGATACGCAGTATTTT. This sequence encodes CASTRGQGITDTQYF. This chain joins TRBV5-1 and TRBJ2-3; 9 positions match TRBD1. Unmatched junction bases numbered 7, after V lost 6 bases and J lost 2 bases. The germline V gene encodes CDR1 SGHRS and CDR2 YFSETQ. This CDR3 contains 15 residues.

The chain has TRBV29-1 and TRBJ2-3, with D hard to call. The CDR3 contains 16 residues. The germline V and J ends were trimmed by 6 bases and 3 bases, with 22 bases remaining between them. From germline, CDR1 is SQVTM and CDR2 ANQGSEA. CDR3 region: CSVLPRVAKRTDTQYF. CDR3 sequence (DNA): TGCAGCGTCCTTCCGCGCGTCGCAAAAAGAACAGATACGCAGTATTTT.

In the case of this clonotype: At one of its ends the junction is not consistent with the germline gene, which may arise from a read error. J is TRBJ2-7 and V is TRBV20-1; D gene unclear. Germline loops: CDR1 DFQATT, CDR2 SNEGSKA (reference sequence). The length of the CDR3 is 14 residues. The CDR3 DNA follows: TGCAGTGCCAGAGCATATGGAAGAACCTACGAGCAGTACTTC. Translation: CSARAYGRTYEQYF.

The chain carries TRBV29-1 and TRBJ1-1; D may be TRBD1 (6 bases). The CDR3 sequence is 15 residues long. In germline, CDR1 is SQVTM, CDR2 ANQGSEA. V dropped 0 bases and J dropped 11 bases, with 22 bases sitting between them. The CDR3 coding sequence is TGCAGCGTTGAAGATAGGAGGCAGGGGAGACCTGCTGCTTTCTTT. The encoded protein is CSVEDRRQGRPAAFF.

The chain joins TRBV20-1 to TRBJ2-7; 7 bases map to TRBD2. The germline V gene has CDR1 DFQATT and CDR2 SNEGSKA (reference sequence). J lost 0 bases, V lost 1 base, and 9 bases had no gene match. The CDR3 totals 16 residues. DNA of the CDR3: TGCAGTGCTAGAGCCGCCGGACTAGATTACTCCTACGAGCAGTACTTC. Its protein product is CSARAAGLDYSYEQYF.

This clonotype was detected only a few times. This sequence joins TRBV7-6 and TRBJ2-1; D is perhaps TRBD2 (5 bases). The germline V and J ends were trimmed by 0 bases and 0 bases, with 9 bases remaining between them. The germline V gene has CDR1 SGHVS and CDR2 FNYEAQ. The CDR3 is 16 residues long. CDR3 sequence reads: CASSLAVGSSYNEQFF. DNA of the CDR3: TGTGCCAGCAGCTTAGCCGTAGGGAGCTCCTACAATGAGCAGTTCTTC.

The J gene is TRBJ1-2, the V gene TRBV20-1, with 7 bases matching TRBD1. V shed 4 bases, J shed 4 bases, and the junction held 3 bases outside the gene matches. This CDR3 contains 12 residues. Germline CDR1 and CDR2: DFQATT and SNEGSKA (reference sequence). The CDR3 loop reads CSATGTAYGYTF. The CDR3 nucleotides read TGCAGTGCTACCGGGACAGCCTATGGCTACACCTTC.

This chain joins TRBV2 and TRBJ2-1, with D tentatively TRBD1 (5 bases). Trimming shortened V by 5 bases and J by 8 bases, and 16 bases separated the two germline ends. The V gene's germline CDR1 is SNHLY and CDR2 FYNNEI. The CDR3 is made up of 14 amino acids. This CDR3 is CASSRQSDIDEQFF. CDR3 DNA: TGTGCCAGCAGTCGACAGTCGGATATCGATGAGCAGTTCTTC.

The rearrangement uses TRBV28 and TRBJ2-5; 8 nucleotides match TRBD2. Unmatched junction bases numbered 4, after V lost 6 bases and J lost 4 bases. This CDR3 contains 13 residues. In germline, CDR1 is MDHEN, CDR2 SYDVKM. CDR3 DNA sequence: TGTGCCAGCAGCCCACTAGCGGCAGAGACCCAGTACTTC. Its protein is CASSPLAAETQYF. Based on the CDR3 plus reference TRBV28 and TRBJ2-5, the full variable domain is DVKVTQSSRYLVKRTGEKVFLECVQDMDHENMFWYRQDPGLGLRLIYFSYDVKMKEKGDIPEGYSVSREKKERFSLILESASTNQTSMYLCASSPLAAETQYFGPGTRLLVL.

Notes on this clonotype: A much larger clonotype is one base distant, so this may be a read error. V and J are TRBV3-1 and TRBJ2-2; D not certain. This CDR3 has 14 amino acids. From germline, CDR1 is LGHDT and CDR2 YNNKEL (reference sequence). The chain's CDR3 is CAGSQATATGELFF. The CDR3 DNA sequence: TGTGCCGGCAGCCAAGCGACGGCCACCGGGGAGCTGTTTTTT.

The V call is TRBV25-1, the J call TRBJ2-6; the match to TRBD1 covers 7 bases. In germline, CDR1 is MGHDK, CDR2 SYGVNS. Germline trimming cut 4 bases from V and 0 bases from J; bases unmatched to any gene: 6. CDR3 length equals 17 residues. The CDR3 protein is CASSGRDRDSGANVLTF. CDR3 DNA: TGTGCCAGCAGTGGCCGGGACAGAGACTCTGGGGCCAACGTCCTGACTTTC.

The J gene is TRBJ1-2, the V gene TRBV14; D unresolved. Trimming stripped 0 bases from V and 5 bases from J, with 13 bases between. The CDR3 runs 15 residues. Germline V gives CDR1 SGHDN, CDR2 FVKESK. The CDR3 nucleotides read TGTGCCAGCAGCCAAGATGAGGGCAGAGCTTATGGCTACACCTTC. Translating it yields CASSQDEGRAYGYTF.

The chain carries TRBV6-2 or TRBV6-3 and TRBJ2-5, with D uncertain. The V end lost 2 bases, the J end lost 5 bases, and 9 bases lay between the germline ends. This CDR3 comprises 13 residues. Germline V lookup: CDR1 MNHEY, CDR2 SVGEGT. The CDR3 sequence: CASSYEGGETQYF. CDR3 nucleotide sequence: TGTGCCAGCAGTTACGAAGGTGGGGAGACCCAGTACTTC.

The V and J genes are TRBV29-1 and TRBJ2-2, with D possibly being TRBD1 (6 bases). Germline CDR1 SQVTM, CDR2 ANQGSEA. The CDR3 is 13 amino acids. V gave up 7 bases and J gave up 3 bases, with 12 bases separating them. The CDR3 region is CSARNRDTGELFF. Written as DNA, the CDR3 is TGCAGCGCCCGGAACAGGGACACCGGGGAGCTGTTTTTT.

The chain carries TRBV25-1 and TRBJ2-3; D tentatively reads TRBD1 or TRBD2 (6 bases each). The CDR3 spans 17 residues. The germline V gene has CDR1 MGHDK and CDR2 SYGVNS. V was trimmed by 6 bases and J by 4 bases, leaving 23 bases between them. The CDR3 DNA is TGTGCCAGCAGCTTGGAGAGGGGACTCCCAGGGGCAGATACGCAGTATTTT. Residues: CASSLERGLPGADTQYF.

DNA of the CDR3: TGTGCCAGCAGCTTGGCCGGGACAGGTACCCTCTCTGGGGCCAACGTCCTGACTTTC. Its translation is CASSLAGTGTLSGANVLTF. This sequence joins TRBV5-6 and TRBJ2-6, with 8 bases fitting TRBD1. The germline V gene encodes CDR1 SGHDT and CDR2 YYEEEE. Germline trimming cut 0 bases from V and 0 bases from J; bases unmatched to any gene: 8. The CDR3 consists of 19 residues. Variable domain in full (rest from reference TRBV5-6 and TRBJ2-6): DAGVTQSPTHLIKTRGQQVTLRCSPKSGHDTVSWYQQALGQGPQFIFQYYEEEERQRGNFPDRFSGHQFPNYSSELNVNALLLGDSALYLCASSLAGTGTLSGANVLTFGAGSRLTVL.

This CDR3 reads CSAPGQGPLAGANVLTF. CDR3 DNA sequence: TGCAGTGCTCCGGGACAGGGGCCGTTAGCTGGGGCCAACGTCCTGACTTTC. The chain links TRBV20-1 to TRBJ2-6; the match to TRBD1 covers 10 bases. Germline CDR1 and CDR2: DFQATT and SNEGSKA (reference sequence). V lost 5 bases, J lost 2 bases, and 9 bases stayed unmatched. The CDR3 is made up of 17 amino acids.

The gene calls are TRBV11-2 and TRBJ2-4, with no clear D. This CDR3 has 15 residues. V shed 0 bases and J shed 4 bases, with 10 bases lying between them. The germline V gene has CDR1 SGHAT and CDR2 FQNNGV. DNA of the CDR3: TGTGCCAGCAGCTTAGAAAACGGCTTTAAAAACATTCAGTACTTC. Its protein is CASSLENGFKNIQYF. Variable domain in full (rest from reference TRBV11-2 and TRBJ2-4): EAGVAQSPRYKIIEKRQSVAFWCNPISGHATLYWYQQILGQGPKLLIQFQNNGVVDDSQLPKDRFSAERLKGVDSTLKIQPAKLEDSAVYLCASSLENGFKNIQYFGAGTRLSVL.

The J gene is TRBJ1-5, the V gene TRBV7-9, with no clear D. There are 13 residues in the CDR3. Germline CDR1 and CDR2: SEHNR and FQNEAQ (reference sequence). The ends were cut back, 1 base at V and 6 bases at J, with 7 bases in the middle. Here the CDR3 reads CASSLEEVQPQHF. The CDR3 DNA reads TGTGCCAGCAGCTTAGAGGAAGTTCAGCCCCAGCATTTT. Full variable domain (remainder filled in from reference TRBV7-9 and TRBJ1-5): DTGVSQNPRHKITKRGQNVTFRCDPISEHNRLYWYRQTLGQGPEFLTYFQNEAQLEKSRLLSDRFSAERPKGSFSTLEIQRTEQGDSAMYLCASSLEEVQPQHFGDGTRLSIL.